These 32 T cell receptor beta chains originate from one sample sequenced in a study of shared T cell receptors in the human thymus. Sequencing used immunoSEQ multiplex PCR; TCRdb keeps in-frame clones, though not all of them. The data contain hundreds of thousands of clones, 87% of them singletons. This sample was shared with a second study, whose subject was human thymus T cells.

Sequencing was performed on thymocytes. These receptor sequences come from a boy under three years old with a congenital heart defect.

The rearrangement uses TRBV30 and TRBJ2-2; TRBD2 might be the D (7 bases). The CDR3 contains 18 residues. The germline CDR1 and CDR2 sequences are GTSNPN and SVGIG (reference sequence). V shed 0 bases and J shed 4 bases, with 21 bases lying between them. The CDR3 sequence: CAWSVNSRGAGCTGELFF. In DNA, the CDR3 is TGTGCCTGGAGTGTAAACTCACGGGGGGCCGGTTGCACCGGGGAGCTGTTTTTT.

The chain has TRBV27 and TRBJ2-1, with 11 bases fitting TRBD2. The CDR3 contains 15 residues. Trimming cost V 7 bases and J 8 bases; bases outside gene matches: 10. Germline V gene sequence: CDR1 MNHEY, CDR2 SMNVEV (reference sequence). The CDR3 bases are TGTGCCAGCAAAATTAGCGGGAGGGGGCAGGATGAGCAGTTCTTC. Translated, it gives CASKISGRGQDEQFF.

In its sample, this clone was seen once. Here the CDR3 DNA reads TGTGCCAGCAGACTCAGGGGAACTGAAGCTTTCTTT. This codes for CASRLRGTEAFF. The chain has TRBV12-1 and TRBJ1-1; the DNA was not compared with TRBD1, the D call given in the table. TRBV12-1 is deemed a pseudogene. The CDR3 runs to 12 residues.

This clone occurred once. This rearrangement joins TRBV10-3 to TRBJ2-7; possible D gene TRBD2, 6 bases. Looked up from germline, CDR1 is ENHRY and CDR2 is SYGVKD. Trimming left V 2 bases short and J 1 base short, with 9 bases between. CDR3 length: 14 amino acids. CDR3 residues: CAISEPSASYEQYF. CDR3 nucleotide sequence: TGTGCCATCAGTGAGCCTAGCGCTTCCTACGAGCAGTACTTC.

J is TRBJ1-2 and V is TRBV6-6; 11 bases are shared with TRBD1. V lost 6 bases and J lost 6; bases outside the gene matches: 6. CDR3 length: 14 amino acids. Germline V gives CDR1 MNHNY, CDR2 SVGAGI (reference sequence). The CDR3 bases are TGTGCCAGCAGGAAGGACAGGGGGCATAATGGCTACACCTTC. Its protein is CASRKDRGHNGYTF.

The V and J genes are TRBV20-1 and TRBJ2-1; maybe TRBD2 (5 bases). The V end was cut by 7 bases, the J end by 9 bases, with 10 bases between. The CDR3 totals 10 residues. Germline CDR1 DFQATT, CDR2 SNEGSKA (reference sequence). The CDR3 loop reads CSVSSGEQFF. CDR3 coding DNA: TGCAGTGTTTCCAGCGGTGAGCAGTTCTTC.

The chain employs TRBV30 and TRBJ1-4, with unresolved D. This CDR3 comprises 15 residues. CDR1 is GTSNPN and CDR2 is SVGIG in the germline V gene (reference sequence). V was trimmed by 0 bases and J by 0 bases, leaving 8 bases between them. The CDR3 DNA sequence: TGTGCCTGGAGTGTTTTCGGGGCAACTAATGAAAAACTGTTTTTT. It codes for CAWSVFGATNEKLFF. Based on the CDR3 plus reference TRBV30 and TRBJ1-4, the full variable domain is SQTIHQWPATLVQPVGSPLSLECTVEGTSNPNLYWYRQAAGRGLQLLFYSVGIGQISSEVPQNLSASRPQDRQFILSSKKLLLSDSGFYLCAWSVFGATNEKLFFGSGTQLSVL.

The chain uses TRBV4-2 and TRBJ2-5; 13 nucleotides line up with TRBD2. This CDR3 comprises 18 residues. With V trimmed by 3 bases and J by 5 bases, 12 bases remained unmatched. In germline, CDR1 is LGHNA, CDR2 YNFKEQ. Written as DNA, the CDR3 is TGTGCCAGCAGCCACGCCCGGGGGACTAGCGGGGCCTTGGAGACCCAGTACTTC. Its protein is CASSHARGTSGALETQYF.

J is TRBJ1-1 and V is TRBV29-1; D unclear. The CDR3 is made up of 15 amino acids. Germline CDR1 reads SQVTM; CDR2 reads ANQGSEA. V was trimmed by 6 bases and J by 0 bases, leaving 17 bases between them. The CDR3 is CSVAILDGMNTEAFF. The CDR3 DNA sequence: TGCAGCGTCGCAATACTGGACGGGATGAACACTGAAGCTTTCTTT.

V is TRBV7-9 and J is TRBJ1-2, with 10 bases that match TRBD1. Germline values: CDR1 SEHNR, CDR2 FQNEAQ (reference sequence). The CDR3 totals 13 residues. The ends lost 4 bases at V and 8 bases at J; junction bases unmatched: 4. CDR3 sequence: CASSSGQGGGYTF. The CDR3, as DNA: TGTGCCAGCAGCTCCGGACAGGGGGGAGGCTACACCTTC.

V gene TRBV7-9 combines with J gene TRBJ1-1; the D is unclear. CDR1 and CDR2 (germline): SEHNR, FQNEAQ (reference sequence). Trimming took off 1 base at V and 1 base at J, with 13 bases between the two ends. The CDR3 spans 16 residues. CDR3: CASSLVGGMGNTEAFF. In DNA form, the CDR3 reads TGTGCCAGCAGCTTAGTGGGAGGGATGGGGAACACTGAAGCTTTCTTT.

This chain connects TRBV10-2 to TRBJ2-3; TRBD1 matches at 9 bases. V dropped 6 bases and J dropped 6; count of bases not matched to a gene: 10. Germline V lookup: CDR1 WSHSY, CDR2 SAAADI. The CDR3 has 15 residues. This CDR3 reads CASSLYGTGLDTQYF. CDR3 nucleotide sequence: TGCGCCAGCAGCCTTTACGGGACAGGGCTTGATACGCAGTATTTT.

The chain combines TRBV6-7 with TRBJ2-1; 8 positions agree with TRBD2. TRBV6-7 is treated as an ORF (open reading frame) with a function not yet certain. The CDR3 length is 17 residues. V shed 1 base, J shed 5 bases, and the junction held 10 bases outside the gene matches. CDR3 sequence reads: CASSYFEKRETDNEQFF. In DNA, the CDR3 is TGTGCCAGCAGTTACTTTGAGAAGCGGGAGACAGACAATGAGCAGTTCTTC.

There are a few counts of this clone. This chain joins TRBV15 and TRBJ1-5; the D is unclear. The germline V gene has CDR1 LNHNV and CDR2 YYDKDF (reference sequence). V was trimmed by 1 base and J by 2 bases, leaving 9 bases between them. The CDR3 contains 15 residues. CDR3 protein: CATSRGGSGNQPQHF. CDR3 sequence (DNA): TGTGCCACCAGCAGAGGAGGAAGCGGCAATCAGCCCCAGCATTTT.

V gene TRBV30 combines with J gene TRBJ2-7, with 7 nucleotides matching TRBD2. With 3 bases clipped from V and 5 bases from J, the junction kept 10 bases outside the gene matches. The CDR3 spans 14 residues. Per germline, CDR1 GTSNPN and CDR2 SVGIG (reference sequence). CDR3 sequence reads: CAWRSKSGVNEQYF. In nucleotides, the CDR3 is TGTGCCTGGAGATCAAAGAGCGGGGTAAACGAGCAGTACTTC.

The J gene is TRBJ2-5, the V gene TRBV30, with 9 bases matching TRBD2. J was trimmed by 5 bases and V by 0 bases; bases with no gene match: 10. The CDR3 is 16 residues long. Germline lookup yields CDR1 GTSNPN and CDR2 SVGIG (reference sequence). CDR3 nucleotides: TGTGCCTGGAGTGTAGAACGGCTAGCGGGAAGTGAGACCCAGTACTTC. It specifies CAWSVERLAGSETQYF. Using reference TRBV30 and TRBJ2-5 for the parts outside the CDR3, the full variable domain is SQTIHQWPATLVQPVGSPLSLECTVEGTSNPNLYWYRQAAGRGLQLLFYSVGIGQISSEVPQNLSASRPQDRQFILSSKKLLLSDSGFYLCAWSVERLAGSETQYFGPGTRLLVL.

This sequence joins TRBV6-5 and TRBJ2-1; D gene ambiguous. Germline lookup yields CDR1 MNHEY and CDR2 SVGAGI. The V end was cut by 6 bases, the J end by 9 bases, with 18 bases between. The CDR3 sequence is 14 residues long. The CDR3 bases are TGTGCCAGCAGCCTCCTTGACTCAAAAGCTGAGCAGTTCTTC. Encoded protein: CASSLLDSKAEQFF.

The V gene is TRBV9, the J gene TRBJ1-1; possibly TRBD1 for D (5 bases). In germline, CDR1 is SGDLS, CDR2 YYNGEE. Trimming removed 3 bases at V and 6 bases at J, with 21 bases between. CDR3 length: 16 residues. The CDR3 is CASSAWRGRESAEAFF. The CDR3 DNA reads TGTGCCAGCAGCGCGTGGAGGGGCAGGGAATCCGCTGAAGCTTTCTTT. The entire variable domain, with the rest obtained from reference TRBV9 and TRBJ1-1, is as follows: DSGVTQTPKHLITATGQRVTLRCSPRSGDLSVYWYQQSLDQGLQFLIQYYNGEERAKGNILERFSAQQFPDLHSELNLSSLELGDSALYFCASSAWRGRESAEAFFGQGTRLTVV.

CDR3 region: CASSQTGTAFYEQYF. The CDR3 nucleotides are TGTGCCAGCTCCCAGACCGGGACTGCATTCTACGAGCAGTACTTC. The genes are TRBV18 and TRBJ2-7, with a tentative D call TRBD2 (6 bases). Looked up from germline, CDR1 is KGHSH and CDR2 is LQKENI. V lost 6 bases and J 3 bases, leaving 18 bases between the germline ends. The CDR3 runs to 15 residues.

To note about this clone: Other DNA sequences in this specimen translate into the identical CDR3. The chain is built from TRBV2 and TRBJ2-7; D possibly corresponds to TRBD2 (6 bases). Trimming removed 6 bases from V and 4 bases from J, with 10 bases in between. Germline V gene data show CDR1 as SNHLY and CDR2 as FYNNEI. The CDR3 totals 12 residues. In DNA form, the CDR3 reads TGTGCCAGCAGGGGGGGTTCTTACGAGCAGTACTTC. Encoded protein: CASRGGSYEQYF.

This rearrangement joins TRBV25-1 to TRBJ1-4, with TRBD1 matching 8 bases. CDR1 and CDR2 from the germline V gene are MGHDK and SYGVNS. V was pared by 2 bases and J by 6 bases, with 14 bases of the junction left unmatched. The CDR3 has 18 residues. CDR3 sequence: CASSEPLKKDRADEKLFF. The CDR3, as DNA: TGTGCCAGCAGTGAACCCCTCAAAAAGGACAGGGCGGATGAAAAACTGTTTTTT. Filled out from reference TRBV25-1 and TRBJ1-4, the complete variable domain reads EADIYQTPRYLVIGTGKKITLECSQTMGHDKMYWYQQDPGMELHLIHYSYGVNSTEKGDLSSESTVSRIRTEHFPLTLESARPSHTSQYLCASSEPLKKDRADEKLFFGSGTQLSVL.

This clone was detected only once. A read error may account for a junction end that differs from germline. The rearrangement links TRBV4-2 to TRBJ1-5; D perhaps matches TRBD1 (6 bases). This CDR3 is built from 13 residues. In germline, CDR1 is LGHNA, CDR2 YNFKEQ. CDR3 region: CASSRLQGQAQHF. The CDR3 DNA is TGTGCCAGCAGCCGATTACAGGGTCAGGCCCAGCATTTT.

The chain has TRBV27 and TRBJ1-1; a possible D gene is TRBD1 (5 bases). The V gene's germline CDR1 is MNHEY and CDR2 SMNVEV (reference sequence). V lost 0 bases, J lost 7 bases, and 15 bases lay in between. The CDR3 extends over 15 amino acids. CDR3 loop: CASSLSGRAPCEAFF. CDR3 coding DNA: TGTGCCAGCAGTTTATCGGGCAGGGCCCCTTGTGAAGCTTTCTTT.

The CDR3 spells CASSKGQGKETQYF. The CDR3 DNA reads as TGTGCCAGCAGCAAAGGACAGGGGAAGGAGACCCAGTACTTC. The chain couples TRBV21-1 to TRBJ2-5; the D call TRBD1 from the table was never checked on the DNA. TRBV21-1 is assigned pseudogene status. This CDR3 has 14 residues.

The chain is built from TRBV4-1 and TRBJ2-7; TRBD2 might be the D (6 bases). V was pared by 6 bases and J by 6 bases, with 12 bases between. Germline V gene sequence: CDR1 MGHRA, CDR2 YSYEKL. This CDR3 region has 12 residues. CDR3 in DNA: TGCGCCAGCAGTCCGGTGGGGGGCGAGCAGTACTTC. This translates into CASSPVGGEQYF.

The chain links TRBV28 to TRBJ2-1; 8 bases are shared with TRBD2. Trimming at V came to 1 base and at J to 4 bases, leaving 9 bases not matched to a gene. Per the germline V gene, CDR1 is MDHEN and CDR2 is SYDVKM. The CDR3 spans 17 residues. DNA of the CDR3: TGTGCCAGCAGTTTATTCCGCGGGGGGCCGAATTACAATGAGCAGTTCTTC. The encoded protein is CASSLFRGGPNYNEQFF.

The chain employs TRBV10-2 and TRBJ1-6, with TRBD1 identical over 8 bases. V gave up 6 bases and J gave up 5 bases; unmatched junction bases: 6. CDR1 and CDR2 (germline): WSHSY, SAAADI. The CDR3 runs to 15 residues. The CDR3 bases are TGCGCCAGCAGCCAAAAGACAGGGGATAATTCACCCCTCCACTTT. Protein product: CASSQKTGDNSPLHF.

The genes are TRBV4-3 and TRBJ2-7; possible D gene TRBD2, 7 bases. Trimming took off 0 bases at V and 2 bases at J, with 14 bases between the two ends. There are 16 residues in the CDR3. The germline CDR1 and CDR2 sequences are LGHNA and YSLEER. In DNA, the CDR3 is TGCGCCAGCAGCCAAGATAGAACAGGGACTACCTACGAGCAGTACTTC. Translating gives CASSQDRTGTTYEQYF.

This clone was detected only a few times. The gene calls are TRBV19 and TRBJ1-3, with 9 bases matching TRBD1. This CDR3 has 18 amino acids. V lost 3 bases to trimming and J lost 0 bases; unmatched junction nucleotides: 9. The germline V gene has CDR1 LNHDA and CDR2 SQIVND (reference sequence). The CDR3 DNA follows: TGTGCCAGTAGTATCGGTTCGGACAGGGGACTCTCTGGAAACACCATATATTTT. It yields the protein CASSIGSDRGLSGNTIYF. Variable domain in full (rest from reference TRBV19 and TRBJ1-3): DGGITQSPKYLFRKEGQNVTLSCEQNLNHDAMYWYRQDPGQGLRLIYYSQIVNDFQKGDIAEGYSVSREKKESFPLTVTSAQKNPTAFYLCASSIGSDRGLSGNTIYFGEGSWLTVV.

CDR3 nucleotides: TGTGCCAGCTTGGAGGGCTACACCTTC. It codes for CASLEGYTF. The gene calls are TRBV2 and TRBJ1-2; no definite D call. The length of the CDR3 is 9 residues. The ends were cut back, 8 bases at V and 8 bases at J, with 6 bases in the middle. The germline CDR1 and CDR2 sequences are SNHLY and FYNNEI.

The chain uses TRBV5-6 and TRBJ2-5; possibly TRBD2 for D (7 bases). Germline V gene sequence: CDR1 SGHDT, CDR2 YYEEEE. Between the trimmed V and J ends, which lost 4 bases and 7 bases, there was a span of 14 bases. CDR3 length: 13 residues. The CDR3 coding sequence is TGTGCCAGCAGCAAGCAGGGGAGGGGGACCCAGTACTTC. Amino acid sequence: CASSKQGRGTQYF.

The gene calls are TRBV2 and TRBJ2-7; 10 bases line up with TRBD2. This CDR3 region has 20 residues. Germline values: CDR1 SNHLY, CDR2 FYNNEI. With 4 bases clipped from V and 2 bases from J, the junction kept 20 bases outside the gene matches. The CDR3: CASSVLTGTSAVGGTYEQYF. The DNA of the CDR3 is TGTGCCAGCAGTGTTCTTACCGGGACTAGCGCCGTCGGAGGAACCTACGAGCAGTACTTC.